The 32 T cell receptor beta chains presented below share a single source sample, sequenced in a study of T cells in Graves' hyperthyroidism and ophthalmopathy. The source material, RNA transcripts, was used to amplify TCR beta CDR3 regions. HTBI primers were employed in a first-round RT-PCR of the TCR CDR3. TCRdb recomputed calls from the multiplex PCR reads with MiXCR, one row per CDR3 protein. The sample shows around 600,000 distinct CDR3 sequences, 14% of them seen only once. The sequenced sample consisted of blood. All receptors come from a woman between 18 and 29 years old with Graves' ophthalmopathy.

This clonotype came up many times. J is TRBJ1-1 and V is TRBV28; D is unclear. Trimming shortened V by 8 bases and J by 3 bases, and 10 bases separated the two germline ends. The CDR3 extends over 12 amino acids. The germline gives CDR1 MDHEN, CDR2 SYDVKM. The CDR3 loop reads CASYSVDTEAFF. The CDR3 DNA reads as TGTGCCAGCTATTCAGTGGACACTGAAGCTTTCTTT.

The CDR3 sequence is CASSHKGDEQFF. CDR3 nucleotides: TGTGCCAGCAGTCATAAAGGGGATGAGCAGTTCTTC. The V gene is TRBV7-9, the J gene TRBJ2-1; tentatively, D is TRBD1 (5 bases). The germline V and J ends were trimmed by 6 bases and 8 bases, with 11 bases remaining between them. Germline CDR1 and CDR2: SEHNR and FQNEAQ (reference sequence). CDR3 length: 12 amino acids.

This clonotype was counted only a few times. V is TRBV7-2 and J is TRBJ2-3; D call uncertain. V was shortened by 4 bases and J by 9 bases, with 14 bases between the two germline ends. The germline gives CDR1 SGHTA, CDR2 FQGNSA. The CDR3 is made up of 13 amino acids. The CDR3 here is CASSSDRVGTQYF. In nucleotides, the CDR3 is TGTGCCAGCAGCTCAGACCGGGTCGGGACGCAGTATTTT. Supplemented by reference TRBV7-2 and TRBJ2-3, the full variable domain reads GAGVSQSPSNKVTEKGKDVELRCDPISGHTALYWYRQSLGQGLEFLIYFQGNSAPDKSGLPSDRFSAERTGGSVSTLTIQRTQQEDSAVYLCASSSDRVGTQYFGPGTRLTVL.

At least ten counts were recorded for this clonotype. The V gene is TRBV2, the J gene TRBJ2-5, with TRBD1 matching 10 bases. The CDR3 contains 16 residues. Per germline, CDR1 SNHLY and CDR2 FYNNEI. After removal of 2 bases from V and 4 bases from J, the junction contained 7 bases not matched to a gene. In DNA, the CDR3 is TGTGCCAGCAGTGAATTTGGGGGACAGGGGAGAGAGACCCAGTACTTC. It specifies CASSEFGGQGRETQYF.

The chain couples TRBV18 to TRBJ1-4; 7 nucleotides line up with TRBD1. Germline-derived CDR1 and CDR2 are KGHSH and LQKENI. The CDR3 extends over 16 amino acids. V dropped 3 bases and J dropped 6; count of bases not matched to a gene: 10. The CDR3 is CASSPVSGQSHEKLFF. CDR3 DNA sequence: TGTGCCAGCTCACCCGTCTCGGGACAGTCGCATGAAAAACTGTTTTTT.

The genes are TRBV2 and TRBJ2-2, with TRBD2 matching over 7 bases. Germline V CDR1 and CDR2: SNHLY, FYNNEI. This CDR3 contains 12 residues. The junction had 5 bases not matched to a gene; V was cut back by 8 bases and J by 8 bases. In nucleotides, the CDR3 is TGTGCCAGCGGGGGGGGTGGGGGGGAGCTGTTTTTT. It encodes CASGGGGGELFF.

This clonotype was found a few times. V and J are TRBV7-2 and TRBJ1-6, with D perhaps TRBD1 (6 bases). Trimming left V 1 base short and J 6 bases short, with 10 bases between. The V gene's germline CDR1 is SGHTA and CDR2 FQGNSA. There are 15 residues in the CDR3. The CDR3 is CASSLEWGLNSPLHF. The CDR3 region has the DNA TGTGCCAGCAGCTTAGAGTGGGGGCTTAATTCACCCCTCCACTTT.

This clonotype has just a few counts. This chain connects TRBV28 to TRBJ1-1; 7 nucleotides match TRBD1. The ends lost 4 bases at V and 5 bases at J; junction bases unmatched: 13. The germline gives CDR1 MDHEN, CDR2 SYDVKM. The CDR3 has 16 residues. The CDR3 region has the DNA TGTGCCAGCAGTTCTGTCCCTAGGGGGCAGGGAACTGAAGCTTTCTTT. Residues: CASSSVPRGQGTEAFF.

The V gene is TRBV19, the J gene TRBJ2-3; no definite D call. Looked up from germline, CDR1 is LNHDA and CDR2 is SQIVND (reference sequence). The CDR3 consists of 14 residues. With 3 bases removed from V and 1 base from J, the gap between germline ends came to 8 bases. CDR3 residues: CASSIAIRTDTQYF. Written as DNA, the CDR3 is TGTGCCAGTAGTATTGCGATTCGCACAGATACGCAGTATTTT.

Ten or more counts support this clonotype. The V and J genes are TRBV27 and TRBJ1-6; D perhaps matches TRBD1 (5 bases). Trimming stripped 5 bases from V and 7 bases from J, with 18 bases between. The length of the CDR3 is 16 residues. In germline, CDR1 is MNHEY, CDR2 SMNVEV (reference sequence). The CDR3 region is CASSPHLYGANSPLHF. CDR3 nucleotide sequence: TGTGCCAGCAGTCCACACCTCTATGGGGCGAATTCACCCCTCCACTTT.

The sample holds many counts of this clonotype. Here the CDR3 reads CASSVGPEQYF. In DNA, the CDR3 is TGTGCCAGCAGCGTAGGACCCGAGCAGTACTTC. The chain joins TRBV9 to TRBJ2-7; D gene ambiguous. The germline gives CDR1 SGDLS, CDR2 YYNGEE. The CDR3 runs to 11 residues. V lost 0 bases and J lost 6, with 4 bases in between. The whole variable domain, filled in from reference TRBV9 and TRBJ2-7, reads DSGVTQTPKHLITATGQRVTLRCSPRSGDLSVYWYQQSLDQGLQFLIQYYNGEERAKGNILERFSAQQFPDLHSELNLSSLELGDSALYFCASSVGPEQYFGPGTRLTVT.

This clonotype was observed many times. This chain connects TRBV7-9 to TRBJ2-5; D uncertain. Germline V lookup: CDR1 SEHNR, CDR2 FQNEAQ (reference sequence). Deletions cut 5 bases from V and 5 bases from J, with 9 bases between. The CDR3 loop spans 12 amino acids. The CDR3 sequence is CASSPIVETQYF. The CDR3 DNA reads as TGTGCCAGCAGCCCTATCGTGGAGACCCAGTACTTC. The complete variable domain, with remaining parts taken from reference TRBV7-9 and TRBJ2-5, reads DTGVSQNPRHKITKRGQNVTFRCDPISEHNRLYWYRQTLGQGPEFLTYFQNEAQLEKSRLLSDRFSAERPKGSFSTLEIQRTEQGDSAMYLCASSPIVETQYFGPGTRLLVL.

This clonotype was counted between two and nine times. The V gene is TRBV6-4, the J gene TRBJ2-1; 10 nucleotides agree with TRBD2. This CDR3 has 16 amino acids. Germline V gene sequence: CDR1 MRHNA, CDR2 SNTAGT. The junction had 2 bases not matched to a gene; V was cut back by 0 bases and J by 3 bases. CDR3 sequence: CASSDSGTSVYNEQFF. The DNA for the CDR3 is TGTGCCAGCAGTGACTCCGGGACTAGCGTCTACAATGAGCAGTTCTTC.

This clonotype was counted many times. This chain links TRBV27 with TRBJ2-3, with 9 bases that match TRBD2. The CDR3 runs to 18 residues. V lost 3 bases and J lost 0; bases outside the gene matches: 10. Germline assignment: CDR1 MNHEY and CDR2 SMNVEV (reference sequence). CDR3 sequence reads: CASSFPYLAGPSTDTQYF. The CDR3 DNA follows: TGTGCCAGCAGTTTTCCCTATCTAGCGGGGCCTAGCACAGATACGCAGTATTTT.

This clonotype was picked up many times. V and J are TRBV4-1 and TRBJ2-3; D not certain. The CDR3 is made up of 14 amino acids. Germline CDR1 and CDR2: MGHRA and YSYEKL. Between the trimmed V and J ends, which lost 3 bases and 2 bases, there was a span of 9 bases. CDR3 bases: TGCGCCAGCAGCCACACTCCGCTCACAGATACGCAGTATTTT. This codes for CASSHTPLTDTQYF.

The chain joins TRBV20-1 to TRBJ2-7, with D perhaps TRBD1 (5 bases). The CDR3 extends over 15 amino acids. The V gene lost 1 base and the J gene lost 3 bases, with 16 bases spanning the gap. Germline V gene lookup returns CDR1 DFQATT and CDR2 SNEGSKA (reference sequence). As DNA, the CDR3 is TGCAGTGCTAGAGGTAATACTGGGGCAGGCTACGAGCAGTACTTC. Amino acid sequence: CSARGNTGAGYEQYF.

This clonotype was seen only a few times. This chain joins TRBV19 and TRBJ1-5; 7 nucleotides line up with TRBD1. Germline lookup yields CDR1 LNHDA and CDR2 SQIVND (reference sequence). The ends lost 3 bases at V and 6 bases at J; junction bases unmatched: 5. The CDR3 loop spans 14 amino acids. CDR3 sequence: CASSMSTGIQPQHF. For the CDR3, the DNA is TGTGCCAGTAGTATGTCGACAGGGATTCAGCCCCAGCATTTT. The entire variable domain, with the rest obtained from reference TRBV19 and TRBJ1-5, is as follows: DGGITQSPKYLFRKEGQNVTLSCEQNLNHDAMYWYRQDPGQGLRLIYYSQIVNDFQKGDIAEGYSVSREKKESFPLTVTSAQKNPTAFYLCASSMSTGIQPQHFGDGTRLSIL.

The chain couples TRBV29-1 to TRBJ2-7; D call uncertain. This CDR3 spans 11 amino acids. Germline values: CDR1 SQVTM, CDR2 ANQGSEA. V lost 6 bases and J 3 bases, leaving 9 bases between the germline ends. In DNA, the CDR3 is TGCAGCGTCTCAAAGGGCTACGAGCAGTACTTC. Translating it yields CSVSKGYEQYF.

The V gene is TRBV4-3, the J gene TRBJ2-7; no reliable D call. V lost 0 bases and J lost 3, with 15 bases in between. Germline-derived CDR1 and CDR2 are LGHNA and YSLEER. The CDR3 length is 16 residues. In DNA, the CDR3 is TGCGCCAGCAGCCAAGATAGAGAGGCAGCCGGCTACGAGCAGTACTTC. Translation: CASSQDREAAGYEQYF.

This clonotype turned up a few times. The genes are TRBV4-1 and TRBJ2-5; maybe TRBD1 (5 bases). V was clipped by 1 base and J by 5 bases, with 14 bases between them. This CDR3 spans 15 amino acids. Germline-derived CDR1 and CDR2 are MGHRA and YSYEKL. In DNA form, the CDR3 reads TGCGCCAGCAGCCAAGGTCAGGGAATCCGGGAGACCCAGTACTTC. Its translation: CASSQGQGIRETQYF.

This clonotype was recorded at least ten times. The rearrangement uses TRBV6-1 and TRBJ1-1; D is undetermined. The CDR3 totals 14 residues. V was trimmed by 0 bases and J by 0 bases, leaving 5 bases between them. The germline V gene has CDR1 MNHNS and CDR2 SASEGT. CDR3 nucleotide sequence: TGTGCCAGCAGTGAAGCAGGGCTGAACACTGAAGCTTTCTTT. This gives the protein CASSEAGLNTEAFF.

Regarding this clonotype: Being one base from a much bigger clone, this may be a read error. The genes are TRBV7-9 and TRBJ2-7; the D gene is possibly TRBD2 (6 bases). This CDR3 contains 17 residues. Germline assignment: CDR1 SEHNR and CDR2 FQNEAQ (reference sequence). CDR3 amino acids: CAGSLGFGLKSSYEQYF. The CDR3 bases are TGTGCCGGCAGCTTGGGTTTCGGACTAAAGAGCTCCTACGAGCAGTACTTC. Using reference TRBV7-9 and TRBJ2-7 for the parts outside the CDR3, the full variable domain is DTGVSQNPRHKITKRGQNVTFRCDPISEHNRLYWYRQTLGQGPEFLTYFQNEAQLEKSRLLSDRFSAERPKGSFSTLEIQRTEQGDSAMYLCAGSLGFGLKSSYEQYFGPGTRLTVT.

This clonotype appeared a few times. This sequence joins TRBV19 and TRBJ2-5; TRBD2 matches at 13 bases. CDR1 and CDR2 from the germline V gene are LNHDA and SQIVND (reference sequence). J lost 5 bases, V lost 1 base, and 4 bases had no gene match. CDR3 length: 16 amino acids. The CDR3 DNA reads as TGTGCCAGTAGTATAGTAACTAGCGGGAGGGTGGAGACCCAGTACTTC. Protein product: CASSIVTSGRVETQYF.

This clonotype occurred a few times. DNA for the CDR3: TGTGCCTGGAGGGGACAGGGCGAGCAGTACTTC. The encoded protein is CAWRGQGEQYF. V usage is TRBV30 and J usage is TRBJ2-7, with 9 bases matching TRBD1. V shed 3 bases and J 6 bases; nucleotides not matched to a gene: 0. CDR1 GTSNPN and CDR2 SVGIG come from the germline V gene (reference sequence). The CDR3 length is 11 residues.

This clonotype occurred a few times. This chain links TRBV2 with TRBJ1-3; 7 bases align to TRBD1. With 6 bases clipped from V and 0 bases from J, the junction kept 8 bases outside the gene matches. Germline CDR1 SNHLY, CDR2 FYNNEI. This CDR3 spans 16 amino acids. CDR3: CASRPGQTLSGNTIYF. CDR3 coding DNA: TGTGCCAGCAGGCCGGGACAGACTCTCTCTGGAAACACCATATATTTT.

This clonotype was seen at least ten times. J is TRBJ2-5 and V is TRBV13, with TRBD2 matching 12 bases. With 5 bases clipped from V and 0 bases from J, the junction kept 10 bases outside the gene matches. CDR3 length: 18 amino acids. The germline gives CDR1 PRHDT, CDR2 FYEKMQ (reference sequence). The CDR3: CASSLGLAGTQYQETQYF. The DNA for the CDR3 is TGTGCCAGCAGCCTCGGACTAGCGGGGACCCAGTACCAAGAGACCCAGTACTTC.

This clonotype was detected a few times. CDR3 DNA: TGTGCCAGCGGATTAGCGGGAGGGTCCTACAATGAGCAGTTCTTC. Translation: CASGLAGGSYNEQFF. The gene calls are TRBV25-1 and TRBJ2-1; 11 bases match TRBD2. From germline, CDR1 is MGHDK and CDR2 SYGVNS. Germline trimming cut 8 bases from V and 1 base from J; bases unmatched to any gene: 4. CDR3 length: 15 amino acids. Looking up the rest from reference TRBV25-1 and TRBJ2-1 gives the full variable domain: EADIYQTPRYLVIGTGKKITLECSQTMGHDKMYWYQQDPGMELHLIHYSYGVNSTEKGDLSSESTVSRIRTEHFPLTLESARPSHTSQYLCASGLAGGSYNEQFFGPGTRLTVL.

This chain connects TRBV19 to TRBJ2-7; the D is unclear. This CDR3 has 13 amino acids. V dropped 6 bases and J dropped 4 bases, with 13 bases sitting between them. Germline values: CDR1 LNHDA, CDR2 SQIVND (reference sequence). The CDR3 sequence is CASRGSVGYEQYF. CDR3 DNA sequence: TGTGCCAGTAGGGGTAGTGTTGGATACGAGCAGTACTTC.

This chain links TRBV24-1 with TRBJ1-3, with D possibly matching TRBD1 (5 bases). Trimming removed 7 bases at V and 7 bases at J, with 13 bases between. CDR3 length: 13 amino acids. The V gene's germline CDR1 is KGHDR and CDR2 SFDVKD. The CDR3 loop reads CATSGGAYNTIYF. CDR3 DNA sequence: TGTGCCACCAGCGGGGGAGCTTATAACACCATATATTTT.

This clonotype was observed a handful of times. V and J are TRBV20-1 and TRBJ2-4; 12 positions match TRBD2. The germline V gene has CDR1 DFQATT and CDR2 SNEGSKA (reference sequence). V trimming: 3 bases; J trimming: 2 bases; junction bases outside the gene matches: 5. The CDR3 covers 16 residues. The CDR3 region has the DNA TGCAGTGCTAGCGATGGACTAGCGGGGTCCAAAAACATTCAGTACTTC. Translating gives CSASDGLAGSKNIQYF.

This clonotype was detected many times. The V and J genes are TRBV7-9 and TRBJ2-1, with no clear D. The CDR3 spans 12 residues. V lost 4 bases to trimming and J lost 10 bases, with 11 bases between them. CDR1 is SEHNR and CDR2 is FQNEAQ in the germline V gene (reference sequence). This chain's CDR3 is CASSSILREQFF. CDR3 DNA sequence: TGTGCCAGCAGCTCCATTCTACGAGAGCAGTTCTTC.

This clonotype has ten or more counts. The V call is TRBV7-2, the J call TRBJ2-3, with 8 bases aligning to TRBD2. The length of the CDR3 is 15 residues. V trimming: 5 bases; J trimming: 7 bases; junction bases outside the gene matches: 11. In germline, CDR1 is SGHTA, CDR2 FQGNSA. The CDR3 nucleotides read TGTGCCAGCAGCACTACGGGAGGGCCGGGGAATACGCAGTATTTT. This codes for CASSTTGGPGNTQYF.